The TCR beta chain under discussion was sequenced for a study of control samples from healthy donors and cancer patients. Profiling relied on immunoSEQ multiplex PCR, and the TCRdb table lists in-frame clones only, not all of them. The table shows approximately 89,000 clones, with more than 70% occurring only once. Germline-derived CDR1 and CDR2 are LNHDA and SQIVND (reference sequence). The ends lost 2 bases at V and 6 bases at J; junction bases unmatched: 10. The CDR3 loop spans 16 amino acids. This clonotype was obtained from a woman aged 40 to 50 in good health. Source material: blood. The chain joins TRBV19 to TRBJ1-1; 9 positions match TRBD1. DNA of the CDR3: TGTGCCAGTAGTATAATCGTTGGACAGGGGTACTCTGAAGCTTTCTTT. This sequence encodes CASSIIVGQGYSEAFF. Complete variable domain (other parts from reference TRBV19 and TRBJ1-1): DGGITQSPKYLFRKEGQNVTLSCEQNLNHDAMYWYRQDPGQGLRLIYYSQIVNDFQKGDIAEGYSVSREKKESFPLTVTSAQKNPTAFYLCASSIIVGQGYSEAFFGQGTRLTVV.